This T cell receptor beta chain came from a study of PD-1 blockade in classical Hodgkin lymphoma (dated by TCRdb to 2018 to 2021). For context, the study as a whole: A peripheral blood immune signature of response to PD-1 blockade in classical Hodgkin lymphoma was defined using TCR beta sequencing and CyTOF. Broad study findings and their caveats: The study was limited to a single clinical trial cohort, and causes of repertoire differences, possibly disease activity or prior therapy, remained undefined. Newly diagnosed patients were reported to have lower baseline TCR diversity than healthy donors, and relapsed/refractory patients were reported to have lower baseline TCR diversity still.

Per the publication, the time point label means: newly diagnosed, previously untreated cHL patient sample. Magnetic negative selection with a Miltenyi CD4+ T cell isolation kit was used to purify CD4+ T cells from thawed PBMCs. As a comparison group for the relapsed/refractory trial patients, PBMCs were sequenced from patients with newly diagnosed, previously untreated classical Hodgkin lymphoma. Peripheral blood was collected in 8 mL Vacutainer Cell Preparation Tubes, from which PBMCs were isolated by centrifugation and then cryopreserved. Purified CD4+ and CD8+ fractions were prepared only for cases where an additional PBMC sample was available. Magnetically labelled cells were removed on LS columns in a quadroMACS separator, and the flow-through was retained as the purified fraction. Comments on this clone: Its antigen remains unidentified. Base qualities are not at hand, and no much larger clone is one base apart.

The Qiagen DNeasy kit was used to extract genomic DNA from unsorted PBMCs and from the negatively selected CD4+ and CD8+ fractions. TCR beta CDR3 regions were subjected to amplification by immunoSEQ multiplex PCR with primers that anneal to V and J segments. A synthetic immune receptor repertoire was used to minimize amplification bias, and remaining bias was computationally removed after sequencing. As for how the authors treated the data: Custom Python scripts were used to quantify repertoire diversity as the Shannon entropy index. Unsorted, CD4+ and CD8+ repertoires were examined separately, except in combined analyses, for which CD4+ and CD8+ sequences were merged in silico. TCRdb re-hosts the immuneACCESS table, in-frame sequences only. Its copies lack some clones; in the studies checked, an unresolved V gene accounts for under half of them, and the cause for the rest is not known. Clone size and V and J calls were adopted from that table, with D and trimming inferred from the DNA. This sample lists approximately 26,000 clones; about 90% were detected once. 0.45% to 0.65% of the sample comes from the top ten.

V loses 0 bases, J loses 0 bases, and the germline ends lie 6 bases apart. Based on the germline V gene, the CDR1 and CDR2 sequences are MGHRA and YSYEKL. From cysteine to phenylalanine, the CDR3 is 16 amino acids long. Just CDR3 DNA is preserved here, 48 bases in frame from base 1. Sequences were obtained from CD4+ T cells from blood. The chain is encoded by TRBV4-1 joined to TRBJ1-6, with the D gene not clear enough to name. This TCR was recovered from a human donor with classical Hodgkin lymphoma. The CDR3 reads CASSQEGSSYNSPLHF. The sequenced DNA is TGCGCCAGCAGCCAAGAAGGCAGCTCCTATAATTCACCCCTCCACTTT.